What follows are 15 T cell receptor delta chains derived from one specimen sequenced in a study of Vδ1+ human thymocytes listed by TCRdb under 2018. Study-wide findings and limitations: The thymic TRG and TRD repertoires appeared highly polyclonal, with Gaussian CDR3 length distributions, in contrast to the oligoclonal repertoires of peripheral blood.

The reads were generated on an Illumina MiSeq. RNA extraction was carried out with the RNeasy mini kit, and reverse transcription was then done using Superscript III. CDR3 amplicons were produced by multiplex PCR using pooled V-gene forward primers and a constant-region reverse primer with Illumina adaptor overhangs. Public reads were reanalyzed in TCRdb with CATT, and rows carrying the same DNA were merged afterwards. This sample lists 20,000 to 25,000 delta-chain clones; around 28% were detected once. The biggest ten clones account for more than 1.5% of the sample. These receptors have no known antigen. Sequenced material: Vdelta1+ gamma-delta thymocytes from the thymus. In the paper's terms, the cell subset or site label means: FACS-sorted CD3+ TCRalphabeta- TCRVdelta1+ TCRVdelta2- thymocytes. The receptors come from a boy younger than two who had congenital heart surgery.

This clone turned up a few times. The V call is TRDV1, the J call TRDJ1; perhaps TRDD2 as D (5 bases). Trimming cost V 4 bases and J 5 bases, with 38 bases left between them. In germline, CDR1 is TSWWSYY, CDR2 QGS. The CDR3 totals 22 residues. CDR3 DNA: TGTGCTCTTGGGGGAGCCTACCGCCTCCAAGTACTGCCAAGACCTCAACCAGATAAACTCATCTTT. Amino acid sequence: CALGGAYRLQVLPRPQPDKLIF.

This chain joins TRDV1 and TRDJ1, with 9 bases identical to TRDD3. Trimming cost V 4 bases and J 0 bases; bases outside gene matches: 21. The CDR3 length is 21 residues. CDR1 is TSWWSYY, CDR2 QGS, per germline. The CDR3 DNA sequence: TGTGCTCTTGGGGGAGGGGGAGTCCGGGGGATACCTACTGGGTACACCGATAAACTCATCTTT. This gives the protein CALGGGGVRGIPTGYTDKLIF.

This clone has just a few counts. The chain carries TRDV1 and TRDJ1; TRDD3 matches at 9 bases. CDR3 length equals 19 residues. With V trimmed by 4 bases and J by 1 base, 16 bases remained unmatched. Germline V gene sequence: CDR1 TSWWSYY, CDR2 QGS. The CDR3 DNA is TGTGCTCTTGGGGGGTTCCTTCCCGCATACTGGGGGACCACCGATAAACTCATCTTT. It yields the protein CALGGFLPAYWGTTDKLIF.

In regard to this clone: An end of the junction differs from the germline gene, which may be a read error. This chain joins TRDV1 and TRDJ1; TRDD3 matches 11 bases. Germline V lookup: CDR1 TSWWSYY, CDR2 QGS. The CDR3 length is 19 residues. In nucleotides, the CDR3 is TGTGCCCTTGGGGAATGTCACTACTGGGGGATAAAGGGAACCAATAAACTCATCTTT. Encoded protein: CALGECHYWGIKGTNKLIF.

This clone has more than one count but fewer than ten. V is TRDV1 and J is TRDJ1; D is perhaps TRDD3 (6 bases). There are 17 residues in the CDR3. Trimming took off 4 bases at V and 0 bases at J, with 18 bases between the two ends. Germline CDR1 reads TSWWSYY; CDR2 reads QGS. The CDR3 nucleotides read TGTGCTCTTGGGGTACCCCGGGATGGGATAAACACCGATAAACTCATCTTT. It is translated as CALGVPRDGINTDKLIF.

This rearrangement joins TRDV1 to TRDJ1, with D possibly TRDD3 on 6 matching bases. V was cut by 4 bases and J by 3 bases, with 15 bases left in between. There are 15 residues in the CDR3. The germline V gene encodes CDR1 TSWWSYY and CDR2 QGS. The CDR3, as DNA: TGTGCTCTTGGGGGCCCCCTGGGGTTCGCCGATAAACTCATCTTT. Encoded protein: CALGGPLGFADKLIF.

Remarks on this clone: A much larger clonotype is one base distant, so this may be a read error. The same CDR3 can be traced to other DNA sequences in this sample. The chain is built from TRDV1 and TRDJ1, with 8 bases lining up with TRDD3. This CDR3 spans 19 amino acids. Germline lookup yields CDR1 TSWWSYY and CDR2 QGS. Written as DNA, the CDR3 is TGTGCTCTTGGGGGACCCCGTCCCGTGGGGGATTGGTACACCGACAAACTCATCTTT. Translation: CALGGPRPVGDWYTDKLIF.

This clone came up once. Other nucleotide sequences from this sample produce the same CDR3. The chain has TRDV1 and TRDJ1, with TRDD3 matching over 8 bases. V gave up 9 bases and J gave up 0 bases; unmatched junction bases: 18. The CDR3 runs 18 residues. Germline V gene data show CDR1 as TSWWSYY and CDR2 as QGS. The CDR3 DNA sequence: TGTGCTCTAGGCGAACGGGTCCGTATTGGGGGATACACCGATAAACTCATCTTT. Amino acid sequence: CALGERVRIGGYTDKLIF.

The chain joins TRDV1 to TRDJ1; 13 bases are shared with TRDD3. Germline trimming cut 3 bases from V and 12 bases from J; bases unmatched to any gene: 25. This CDR3 has 20 amino acids. Germline CDR1 and CDR2: TSWWSYY and QGS. DNA for the CDR3: TGTGCTCTTGGGGATACGGTCCCTTCGCCACCTTACTGGGGGATACGAAAAGTCATCTTT. It encodes CALGDTVPSPPYWGIRKVIF.

This clone was seen only a few times. The chain carries TRDV1 and TRDJ1; 7 bases line up with TRDD3. V dropped 2 bases and J dropped 2; count of bases not matched to a gene: 23. CDR3 size: 21 residues. The V gene's germline CDR1 is TSWWSYY and CDR2 QGS. CDR3 in amino acids: CALGEFHPYGPAGIYTDKLIF. The CDR3 nucleotides read TGTGCTCTTGGGGAATTCCACCCGTACGGCCCAGCGGGGATATATACCGATAAACTCATCTTT.

This clone was observed a few times. The chain is built from TRDV1 and TRDJ1; TRDD3 agrees at 11 bases. CDR1 and CDR2 (germline): TSWWSYY, QGS. Germline trimming cut 2 bases from V and 2 bases from J; bases unmatched to any gene: 25. This CDR3 region has 23 residues. The CDR3, as DNA: TGTGCTCTTGGGGAAAGGATCCCGTCCTCCGACTGGGGGATAAGGTCCGAAACCGATAAACTCATCTTT. This encodes CALGERIPSSDWGIRSETDKLIF.

With regard to this clone: Within the sample, other DNA sequences also encode this same CDR3. This chain links TRDV1 with TRDJ1; tentative D call: TRDD3 (6 bases). The germline gives CDR1 TSWWSYY, CDR2 QGS. The CDR3 length is 23 residues. V was pared by 2 bases and J by 0 bases, with 34 bases between. The DNA for the CDR3 is TGTGCTCTTGGGGAAATCTTCCCCTGGGGATTTCGTCCCTCCCCGCAGTACACCGATAAACTCATCTTT. This sequence encodes CALGEIFPWGFRPSPQYTDKLIF.

V gene TRDV1 combines with J gene TRDJ1; tentatively, D is TRDD3 (5 bases). Germline values: CDR1 TSWWSYY, CDR2 QGS. The CDR3 has 18 residues. The V gene lost 4 bases and the J gene lost 0 bases, with 21 bases spanning the gap. The CDR3 region is CALGGKVRIGGYTDKLIF. In DNA form, the CDR3 reads TGTGCTCTTGGGGGGAAAGTGCGCATAGGGGGTTACACCGATAAACTCATCTTT.

The rearrangement joins TRDV1 to TRDJ1; 8 positions match TRDD3. This CDR3 region has 19 residues. With V trimmed by 4 bases and J by 0 bases, 16 bases remained unmatched. Germline-derived CDR1 and CDR2 are TSWWSYY and QGS. CDR3 loop: CALGGPSQQGIPYTDKLIF. The CDR3, as DNA: TGTGCTCTTGGGGGCCCCTCCCAACAGGGGATACCGTACACCGATAAACTCATCTTT.

Notes on this clone: This clone may be a read error of a much larger clone one base away. The J gene is TRDJ1, the V gene TRDV1; 9 nucleotides line up with TRDD3. Germline CDR1 reads TSWWSYY; CDR2 reads QGS. This CDR3 has 20 residues. The V and J ends lost 3 bases and 4 bases, in that order; junction bases with no gene match: 21. This chain's CDR3 is CALGDHHPSPLTGGNDKLIF. The CDR3 DNA is TGTGCTCTTGGGGACCACCATCCTTCTCCCCTCACTGGGGGAAACGATAAACTCATCTTT.